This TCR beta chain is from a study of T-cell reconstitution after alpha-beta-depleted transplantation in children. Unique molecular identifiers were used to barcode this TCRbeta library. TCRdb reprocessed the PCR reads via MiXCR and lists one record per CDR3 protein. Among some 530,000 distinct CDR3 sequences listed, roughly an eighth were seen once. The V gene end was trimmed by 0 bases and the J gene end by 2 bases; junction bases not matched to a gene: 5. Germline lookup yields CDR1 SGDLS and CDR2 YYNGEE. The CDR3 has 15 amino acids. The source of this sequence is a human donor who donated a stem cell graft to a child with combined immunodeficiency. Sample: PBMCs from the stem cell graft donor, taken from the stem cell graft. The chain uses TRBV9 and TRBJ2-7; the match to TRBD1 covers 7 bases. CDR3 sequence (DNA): TGTGCCAGCAGCGTAGGTAGAGGACAGGCCTACGAGCAGTACTTC. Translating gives CASSVGRGQAYEQYF.